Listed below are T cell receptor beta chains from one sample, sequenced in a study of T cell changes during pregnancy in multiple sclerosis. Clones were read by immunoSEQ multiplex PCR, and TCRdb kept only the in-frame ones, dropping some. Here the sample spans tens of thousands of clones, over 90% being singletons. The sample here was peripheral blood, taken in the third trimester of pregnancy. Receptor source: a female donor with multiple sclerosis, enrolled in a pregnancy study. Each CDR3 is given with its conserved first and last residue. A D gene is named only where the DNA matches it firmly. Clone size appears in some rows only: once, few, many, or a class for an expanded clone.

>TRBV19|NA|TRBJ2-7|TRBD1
TGTGCCAGTAGTATATCAGGGGGCGAGCAGTACTTC
CASSISGGEQYF
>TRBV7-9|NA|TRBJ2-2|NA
TGTGCCAGCAGCTACGGACTATGGGACACCGGGGAGCTGTTTTTT
CASSYGLWDTGELFF
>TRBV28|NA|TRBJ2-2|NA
TGTGCCAGCAGTTTATTATCGGACAGACCAAACACCGGGGAGCTGTTTTTT
CASSLLSDRPNTGELFF
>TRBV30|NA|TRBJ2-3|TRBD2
TGTGCCTGGAGTCTAGCGGAGTTCACAGATACGCAGTATTTT
CAWSLAEFTDTQYF
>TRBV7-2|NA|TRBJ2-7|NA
TGTGCCAGCAGCCAGGGGCGAACATGGGACCGAACCTACGAGCAGTACTTC
CASSQGRTWDRTYEQYF
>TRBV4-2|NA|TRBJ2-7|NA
TGTGCCAGCAGCCTTTACTCGAGCTCCTACGAGCAGTACTTC
CASSLYSSSYEQYF
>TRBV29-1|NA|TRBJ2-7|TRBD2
TGCAGCGTTGGGACTAGCGGTTACGAGCAGTACTTC
CSVGTSGYEQYF
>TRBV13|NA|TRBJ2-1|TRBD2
TGTGCCAGCAGCCGGGGGGGACTAGCGGGAGCCTCCTCCTACAATGAGCAGTTCTTC
CASSRGGLAGASSYNEQFF
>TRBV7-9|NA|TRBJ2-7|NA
TGTGCCAGCCAATGGACATTCCGGGACGAGCAGTACTTC
CASQWTFRDEQYF
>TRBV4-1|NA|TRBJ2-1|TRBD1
TGCGCCAGCAGCCAGTGGGCCTACAGGGGGCCTACGGTCCCACACAATGAGCAGTTCTTC
CASSQWAYRGPTVPHNEQFF
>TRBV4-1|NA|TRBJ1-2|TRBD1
TGCGCCAGCAGCCAAGGATCAAAACAGGGGATCATGAAAGCTAACTATGGCTACACCTTC
CASSQGSKQGIMKANYGYTF
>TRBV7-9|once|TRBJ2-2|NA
TGTGCCAGCAGCTTAGAGTTTTCAGGGCTGGCAACCGGGGAGCTGTTTTTT
CASSLEFSGLATGELFF
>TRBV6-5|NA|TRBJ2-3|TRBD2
TGTGCCAGCAGTTTGGGACTAGCAACAGATACGCAGTATTTT
CASSLGLATDTQYF
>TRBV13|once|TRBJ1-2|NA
TGTGCCAGCAGACCGGGGTTCCATGGCTACACCTTC
CASRPGFHGYTF
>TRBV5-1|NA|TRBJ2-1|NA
TGCGCCAGCAGCACCGCGGCAACAGGGATGAACTACAATGAGCAGTTCTTC
CASSTAATGMNYNEQFF
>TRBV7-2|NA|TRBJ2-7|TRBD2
TGTGCCAGCAGCTTAGGACTAGCGGGAGATAGATCGTACGAGCAGTACTTC
CASSLGLAGDRSYEQYF
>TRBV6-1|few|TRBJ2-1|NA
TGTGCCAGCTCCGTAGCGGACTCATACAATGAGCAGTTCTTC
CASSVADSYNEQFF
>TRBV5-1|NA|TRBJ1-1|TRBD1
TGCGCCAGCAGACCCGGGACAGGGGCCACTGAAGCTTTCTTT
CASRPGTGATEAFF
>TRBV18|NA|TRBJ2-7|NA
TGTGCCAGCTCACCACGCATGGGGGCAGACTACGAGCAGTACTTC
CASSPRMGADYEQYF
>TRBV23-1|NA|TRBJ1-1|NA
TGCGCCAGCACGCGGGGTCAGGGTGAAGCTTTCTTT
CASTRGQGEAFF
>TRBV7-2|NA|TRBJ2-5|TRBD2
TGTGCCAGCAGCTCCCTTAGCGGGAGCCAGGAGACCCAGTACTTC
CASSSLSGSQETQYF
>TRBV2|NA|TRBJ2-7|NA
TGTGCCAGCGGCCGACAGGGACTTTTCGACGAGCAGTACTTC
CASGRQGLFDEQYF
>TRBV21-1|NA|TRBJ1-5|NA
TGTGCCAGCAGCACCCGGACAGCGCTCTATCAGCCCCAGCATTTT
CASSTRTALYQPQHF
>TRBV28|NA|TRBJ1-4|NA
TGTGCCAGCAGTTCGCCGACAGGAGGACATGAAAAACTGTTTTTT
CASSSPTGGHEKLFF
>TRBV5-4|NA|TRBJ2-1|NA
TGTGCCAGCAGACGTGCCTCAGGGGTCTCCACTGAGCAGTTCTTC
CASRRASGVSTEQFF
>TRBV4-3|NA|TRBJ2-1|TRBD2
TGCGCCAGCAGCCAAGATCGGACTAGGGTAGCGGGTTCCAATGAGCAGTTCTTC
CASSQDRTRVAGSNEQFF
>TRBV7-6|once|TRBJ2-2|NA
TGTGCCAGCAGCTTAAGAGGGGGGAGGGCGAACACCGGGGAGCTGTTTTTT
CASSLRGGRANTGELFF
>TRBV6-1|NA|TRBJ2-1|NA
TGTGCCATCGACTACCTGAGCTCCTACAATGAGCAGTTCTTC
CAIDYLSSYNEQFF
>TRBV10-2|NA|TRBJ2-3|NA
TGCGCCAGCAGGTCACGACAACAGGGTGGCACAGATACGCAGTATTTT
CASRSRQQGGTDTQYF
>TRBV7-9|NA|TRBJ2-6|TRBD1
TGTGCCAGCAGCCCTAAGACAGGGGGCTTAACCGGGGCCAACGTCCTGACTTTC
CASSPKTGGLTGANVLTF
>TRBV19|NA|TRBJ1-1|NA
TGTGCCAGTAGTATGGGAGGTAGCACTGAAGCTTTCTTT
CASSMGGSTEAFF
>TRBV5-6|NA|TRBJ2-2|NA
TGTGCCAGCAGCTTGCAGGGCGGAACCGGGGAGCTGTTTTTT
CASSLQGGTGELFF
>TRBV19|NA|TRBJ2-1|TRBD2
TGTGCCAGTAGCCTGGGTCTAGCGGGACCTTACAATGAGCAGTTCTTC
CASSLGLAGPYNEQFF
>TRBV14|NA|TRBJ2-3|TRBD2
TGTGCCAGCAGCCAAGTCCCCCTAGCGGGAGGGCCAACAGATACGCAGTATTTT
CASSQVPLAGGPTDTQYF
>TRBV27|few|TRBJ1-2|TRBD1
TGTGCCAGCAAACCTGGGACAGCCTATGGCTACACCTTC
CASKPGTAYGYTF
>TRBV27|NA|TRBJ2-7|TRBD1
TGTGCCAGCAGTTTATCAGGGGGCGCGGTTGGCTACGAGCAGTACTTC
CASSLSGGAVGYEQYF
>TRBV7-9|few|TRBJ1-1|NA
TGTGCCAGCAGCTTAGGCACGAGATCGAACACTGAAGCTTTCTTT
CASSLGTRSNTEAFF
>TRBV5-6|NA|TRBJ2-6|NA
TGTGCCAGCAGCTTTCGCGGGACAGTCCCTCCGGGGGCCAACGTCCTGACTTTC
CASSFRGTVPPGANVLTF
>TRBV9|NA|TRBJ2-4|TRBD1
TGTGCCAGCAGTCCGGGACAGGGTTCCGGAAACATTCAGTACTTC
CASSPGQGSGNIQYF
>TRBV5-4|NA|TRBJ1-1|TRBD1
TGTGCCAGCCACTACCCGGGGACAGGGGGAAGTAACACTGAAGCTTTCTTT
CASHYPGTGGSNTEAFF
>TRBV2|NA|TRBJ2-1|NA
TGTGCCAGCAGTGATTTGGCAGCGGGCACCTACAATGAGCAGTTCTTC
CASSDLAAGTYNEQFF
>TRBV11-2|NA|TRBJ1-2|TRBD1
TGTGCCAGCAGCCGACAGGGTGGTGGCTACACCTTC
CASSRQGGGYTF
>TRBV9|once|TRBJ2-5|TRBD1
TGTGCCAGCAGCGACGGGACAGGCCTAGAGGAGACCCAGTACTTC
CASSDGTGLEETQYF
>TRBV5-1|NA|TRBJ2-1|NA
TGCGCCAGCAGCGTCCGGGACTCAAAAAGGGAGCAGTTCTTC
CASSVRDSKREQFF
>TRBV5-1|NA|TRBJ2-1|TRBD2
TGCGCCAGCAACAATCTAGCGGGAGGGGGGGATGAGCAGTTCTTC
CASNNLAGGGDEQFF
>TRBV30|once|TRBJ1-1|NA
TGTGCCTGGAATACCGGGATGAACACTGAAGCTTTCTTT
CAWNTGMNTEAFF
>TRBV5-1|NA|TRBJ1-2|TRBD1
TGCGCCAGCAGCCGTGGACAGGGGAACTATGGCTACACCTTC
CASSRGQGNYGYTF
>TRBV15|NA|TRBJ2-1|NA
TGTGCCACCAGACAGGGCTCCTACAATGAGCAGTTCTTC
CATRQGSYNEQFF
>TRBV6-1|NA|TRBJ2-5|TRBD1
TGTGCCAGCTTGACAGGGTCTAAGGCCCAGTACTTC
CASLTGSKAQYF
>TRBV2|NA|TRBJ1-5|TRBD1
TGTGCCAGCAGACGTCGGACAGGGACCGATCAGCCCCAGCATTTT
CASRRRTGTDQPQHF
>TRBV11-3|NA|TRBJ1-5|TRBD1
TGTGCCAGCAGCTTGACCGGGACAGGGGGCAAGGGGTATAGCAATCAGCCCCAGCATTTT
CASSLTGTGGKGYSNQPQHF
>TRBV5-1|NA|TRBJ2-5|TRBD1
TGCGCCAGCAGCTACGGGACAGGGAATCAAGAGACCCAGTACTTC
CASSYGTGNQETQYF
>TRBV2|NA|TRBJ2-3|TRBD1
TGTGCCAGCAGTGGGGGACAGGGCTCCATAAAAACAGATACGCAGTATTTT
CASSGGQGSIKTDTQYF
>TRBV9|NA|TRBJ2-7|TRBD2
TGTGCCAGCAGCGCAAATCCGGGACTAGCGGACTACGAGCAGTACTTC
CASSANPGLADYEQYF
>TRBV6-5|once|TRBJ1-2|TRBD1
TGTGCCAGCAGATGGACAGGGTTCGGAGATGGCTACACCTTC
CASRWTGFGDGYTF
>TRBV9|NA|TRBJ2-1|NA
TGTGCCAGCAGCGTAGATGGGGAGGTGAAGCAGTTCTTC
CASSVDGEVKQFF
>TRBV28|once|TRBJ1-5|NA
TGTGCCAGCAAAGCGGGGACTCAGCCCCAGCATTTT
CASKAGTQPQHF